The subject of this entry is one T cell receptor beta chain. The source of the sample is a study of blood T cell repertoires in COVID-19. Study overall: T cells, B-cell-depleted T cells, or PBMCs supplied cDNA or gDNA.

The CDR3 is 16 amino acids. Germline assignment: CDR1 SGHTS and CDR2 YDEGEE. Trimming took 4 bases from V and 2 from J; bases not matched to a gene: 5. Sequencing used immunoSEQ multiplex PCR; TCRdb keeps in-frame clones, though not all of them. The repertoire holds 44,000 or so clones, about 83% seen once, with 8.2% in the top ten. This TCR was sampled from a man older than 75 in a cohort sampled during active COVID-19. V usage is TRBV5-8 and J usage is TRBJ2-5, with 13 bases that match TRBD2. The source material was peripheral blood. CDR3 coding DNA: TGTGCCAGCAGCACATGGACTAGCGGGGGTCAAGAGACCCAGTACTTC. The encoded protein is CASSTWTSGGQETQYF. The complete variable domain, with remaining parts taken from reference TRBV5-8 and TRBJ2-5, reads EAGVTQSPTHLIKTRGQQATLRCSPISGHTSVYWYQQALGLGLQFLLWYDEGEERNRGNFPPRFSGRQFPNYSSELNVNALELEDSALYLCASSTWTSGGQETQYFGPGTRLLVL.